Listed here are 5 T cell receptor beta chains from one sample, sequenced in a study of control samples from healthy donors and cancer patients (dated by TCRdb to the early 2020s). Libraries were constructed by the immunoSEQ multiplex PCR assay. TCRdb obtained this table from immuneACCESS and retained in-frame rearrangements with V and J assigned. These tables miss some clones; where compared with another copy, unresolved V genes account for less than half of the shortfall, and the remainder is unexplained. This sample holds 130,000 or so clones; 85% to 95% were observed only once. The top ten hold approximately 14% of the sample. The sequencing input was blood. The receptors here all came from a man aged 40-49 years in good health.

The rearrangement joins TRBV28 to TRBJ2-2; D call uncertain. This CDR3 spans 15 amino acids. V lost 2 bases, J lost 6 bases, and 13 bases lay in between. CDR1 is MDHEN and CDR2 is SYDVKM in the germline V gene. This chain's CDR3 is CASSLDPSFSGELFF. The CDR3, as DNA: TGTGCCAGCAGTTTAGACCCTAGTTTTTCCGGGGAGCTGTTTTTT. The full variable domain, rest sourced from reference TRBV28 and TRBJ2-2, is DVKVTQSSRYLVKRTGEKVFLECVQDMDHENMFWYRQDPGLGLRLIYFSYDVKMKEKGDIPEGYSVSREKKERFSLILESASTNQTSMYLCASSLDPSFSGELFFGEGSRLTVL.

V and J are TRBV5-1 and TRBJ2-2; perhaps D is TRBD1 or TRBD2 (6 bases each). The CDR3 is made up of 14 amino acids. V lost 3 bases and J 5 bases, leaving 11 bases between the germline ends. Germline V lookup: CDR1 SGHRS, CDR2 YFSETQ. The CDR3 protein is CASSWRGRTGELFF. DNA of the CDR3: TGCGCCAGCAGCTGGAGGGGGAGAACCGGGGAGCTGTTTTTT.

V gene TRBV5-4 combines with J gene TRBJ1-1; 7 bases agree with TRBD1. The CDR3 is 15 residues long. CDR1 is SGHNT, CDR2 YYREEE, per germline (reference sequence). V trimming: 1 base; J trimming: 1 base; junction bases outside the gene matches: 4. CDR3 in amino acids: CASSLRAGGNTEAFF. CDR3 sequence (DNA): TGTGCCAGCAGCTTGCGGGCAGGGGGGAACACTGAAGCTTTCTTT.

J is TRBJ2-1 and V is TRBV24-1, with TRBD2 matching over 15 bases. The CDR3 is 17 residues long. The junction had 6 bases not matched to a gene; V was cut back by 3 bases and J by 7 bases. Per the germline V gene, CDR1 is KGHDR and CDR2 is SFDVKD. DNA of the CDR3: TGTGCCACCAGTGATCGGACTAGCGGGGGGGCTCGGAATGAGCAGTTCTTC. Translated: CATSDRTSGGARNEQFF.

This clone was recorded a few times. The chain couples TRBV18 to TRBJ2-5; D not resolved. CDR1 and CDR2 from the germline V gene are KGHSH and LQKENI. The CDR3 contains 13 residues. Trimming took off 2 bases at V and 7 bases at J, with 11 bases between the two ends. CDR3 sequence (DNA): TGTGCCAGCTCACCATCCCAGTTTGCGACCCAGTACTTC. Translation: CASSPSQFATQYF. Complete variable domain (other parts from reference TRBV18 and TRBJ2-5): NAGVMQNPRHLVRRRGQEARLRCSPMKGHSHVYWYRQLPEEGLKFMVYLQKENIIDESGMPKERFSAEFPKEGPSILRIQQVVRGDSAAYFCASSPSQFATQYFGPGTRLLVL.